Sequencing of this T cell receptor (beta chain) was carried out in a study of shared clonotypes between healthy human individuals. The study's findings and limits: Generation probabilities were higher for clonotypes shared across all four sorted-subset donors than for unshared ones. Only blood samples were collected, and tissue repertoires likely differ. Across a handful of donors, naive CD4 shared roughly 5%, naive CD8 3% to 3.5%, memory CD4 about 2.4%, memory CD8 about 0.38%.

On this clone: Its cognate antigen is unknown.

Germline V gene lookup returns CDR1 LNHDA and CDR2 SQIVND (reference sequence). Trimming took 3 bases from V and 4 from J, leaving 10 bases between them. CDR3 size: 14 residues. A CD45RA+ naive subset and a CD45RA-negative memory subset were split from CD4+ cells. Here immunoSEQ multiplex PCR was the method, and the copy in TCRdb shows in-frame clones only, minus some. The sample shows 2 million to 2.5 million clones, around 95% of them seen only once. The rearrangement links TRBV19 to TRBJ1-5; tentative D call: TRBD1 (5 bases). The sample was naive CD4+ T cells sorted from blood. Indicated subset: CD45RA+ positively selected. The TCR sequence derives from a man between 18 and 35 years old in good health. DNA of the CDR3: TGTGCCAGTAGTATGGCCGAGGGGAATCAGCCCCAGCATTTT. This codes for CASSMAEGNQPQHF.